The clone carrying this T cell receptor beta chain was detected a few times. MiXCR, applied by TCRdb to the RT-PCR reads, yields one record per CDR3 protein. The table lists roughly 760,000 distinct CDR3 sequences, approximately 22% of them singletons. The data were taken from a study of response to subunit inactivated influenza vaccine. V lost 7 bases to trimming and J lost 0 bases; unmatched junction nucleotides: 1. CDR1 and CDR2 (germline): DFQATT, SNEGSKA (reference sequence). The CDR3 is 15 residues long. The gene calls are TRBV20-1 and TRBJ2-1, with TRBD2 matching over 15 bases. The sequenced sample was PBMCs from blood, obtained 4 to 6 days after vaccination. The sequence derives from a man in his fifties or sixties who received an inactivated influenza vaccine. CDR3 in DNA: TGCAGTGGGACTAGCGGGAGGGGCTCCTACAATGAGCAGTTCTTC. Its translation is CSGTSGRGSYNEQFF.